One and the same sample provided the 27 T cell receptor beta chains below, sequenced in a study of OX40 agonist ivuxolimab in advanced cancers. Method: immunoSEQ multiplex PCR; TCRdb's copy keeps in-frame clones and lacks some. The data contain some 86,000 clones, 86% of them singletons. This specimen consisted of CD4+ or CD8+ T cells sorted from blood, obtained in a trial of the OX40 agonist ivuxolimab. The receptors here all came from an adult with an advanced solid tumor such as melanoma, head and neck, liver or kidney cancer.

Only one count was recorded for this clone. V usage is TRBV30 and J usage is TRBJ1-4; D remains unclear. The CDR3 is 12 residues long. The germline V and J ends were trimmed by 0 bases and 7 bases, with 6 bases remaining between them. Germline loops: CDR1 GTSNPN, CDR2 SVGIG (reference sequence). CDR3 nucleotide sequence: TGTGCCTGGAGTGTTGGGATTGAAAAACTGTTTTTT. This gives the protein CAWSVGIEKLFF.

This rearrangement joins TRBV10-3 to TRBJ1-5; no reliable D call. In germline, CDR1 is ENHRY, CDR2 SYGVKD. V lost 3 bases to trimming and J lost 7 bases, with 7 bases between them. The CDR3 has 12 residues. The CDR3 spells CAISDGGQPQHF. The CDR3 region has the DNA TGTGCCATCAGTGACGGCGGCCAGCCCCAGCATTTT.

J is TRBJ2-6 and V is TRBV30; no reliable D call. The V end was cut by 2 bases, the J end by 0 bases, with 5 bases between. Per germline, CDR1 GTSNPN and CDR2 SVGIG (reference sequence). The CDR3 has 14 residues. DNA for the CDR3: TGTGCCTGGAGTTTCCCCTCTGGGGCCAACGTCCTGACTTTC. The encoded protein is CAWSFPSGANVLTF.

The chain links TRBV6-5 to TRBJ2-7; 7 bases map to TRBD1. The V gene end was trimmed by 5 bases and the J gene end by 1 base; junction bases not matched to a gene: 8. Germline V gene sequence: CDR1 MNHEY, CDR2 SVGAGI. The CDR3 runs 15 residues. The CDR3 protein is CASSVLWDSSYEQYF. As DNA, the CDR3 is TGTGCCAGCAGTGTGCTTTGGGACAGTTCCTACGAGCAGTACTTC.

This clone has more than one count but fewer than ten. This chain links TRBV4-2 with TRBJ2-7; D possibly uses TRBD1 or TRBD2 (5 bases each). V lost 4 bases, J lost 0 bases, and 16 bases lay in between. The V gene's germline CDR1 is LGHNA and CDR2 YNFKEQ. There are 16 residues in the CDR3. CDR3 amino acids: CASSPNGATGSYEQYF. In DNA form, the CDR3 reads TGTGCCAGCAGCCCCAACGGGGCTACTGGCTCCTACGAGCAGTACTTC.

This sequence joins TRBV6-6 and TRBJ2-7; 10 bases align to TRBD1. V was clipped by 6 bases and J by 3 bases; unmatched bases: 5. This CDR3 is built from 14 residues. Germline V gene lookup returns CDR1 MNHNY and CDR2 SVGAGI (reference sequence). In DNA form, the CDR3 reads TGTGCCAGCAGGTCTGGGACAGGGGTCTACGAGCAGTACTTC. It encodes CASRSGTGVYEQYF.

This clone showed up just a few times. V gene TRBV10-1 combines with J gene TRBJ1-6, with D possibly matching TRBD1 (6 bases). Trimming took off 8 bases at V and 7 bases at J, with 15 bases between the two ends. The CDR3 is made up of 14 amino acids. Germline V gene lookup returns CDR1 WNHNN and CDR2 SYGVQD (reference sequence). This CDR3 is CASSRQGPNSPLHF. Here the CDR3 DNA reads TGCGCCAGCTCGAGGCAGGGGCCCAATTCACCCCTCCACTTT.

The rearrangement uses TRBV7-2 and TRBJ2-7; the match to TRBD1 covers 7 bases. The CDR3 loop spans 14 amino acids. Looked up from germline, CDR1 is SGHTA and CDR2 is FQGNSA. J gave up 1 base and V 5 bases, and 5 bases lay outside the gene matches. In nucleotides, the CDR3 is TGTGCCAGCAGCCTCTCAGGGGGATCCTACGAGCAGTACTTC. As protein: CASSLSGGSYEQYF.

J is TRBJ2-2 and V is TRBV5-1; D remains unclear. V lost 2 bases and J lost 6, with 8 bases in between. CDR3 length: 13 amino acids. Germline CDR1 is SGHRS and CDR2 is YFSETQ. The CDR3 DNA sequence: TGCGCCAGCAGCTTAAAGGGCCCCGGGGAGCTGTTTTTT. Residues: CASSLKGPGELFF.

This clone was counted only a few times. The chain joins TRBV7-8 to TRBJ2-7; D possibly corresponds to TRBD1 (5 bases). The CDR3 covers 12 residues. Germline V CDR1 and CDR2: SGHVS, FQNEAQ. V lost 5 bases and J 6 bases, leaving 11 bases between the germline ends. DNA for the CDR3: TGTGCCAGCAGCATAATTCAGGGCGAGCAGTACTTC. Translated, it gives CASSIIQGEQYF.

As DNA, the CDR3 is TGTGCCAGCAGCCCAGAACTAGCGGGAGAACTCGAGCAGTACTTC. It yields the protein CASSPELAGELEQYF. The rearrangement links TRBV7-2 to TRBJ2-7, with 11 bases fitting TRBD2. J lost 6 bases, V lost 5 bases, and 9 bases had no gene match. This CDR3 contains 15 residues. Germline V gene lookup returns CDR1 SGHTA and CDR2 FQGNSA.

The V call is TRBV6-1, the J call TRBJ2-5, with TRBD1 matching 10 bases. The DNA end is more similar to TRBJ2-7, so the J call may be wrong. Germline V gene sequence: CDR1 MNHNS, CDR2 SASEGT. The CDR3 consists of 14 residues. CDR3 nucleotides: TGTGCCAGCCAGGACAGGGGGGGACACTACGAGCAGTACTTC. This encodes CASQDRGGHYEQYF.

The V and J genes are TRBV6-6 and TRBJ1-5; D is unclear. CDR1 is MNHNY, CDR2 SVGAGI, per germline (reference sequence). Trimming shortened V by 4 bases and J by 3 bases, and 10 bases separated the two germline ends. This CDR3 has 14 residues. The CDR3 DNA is TGTGCCAGCAGTTCTCTTCCCTCCAATCAGCCCCAGCATTTT. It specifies CASSSLPSNQPQHF.

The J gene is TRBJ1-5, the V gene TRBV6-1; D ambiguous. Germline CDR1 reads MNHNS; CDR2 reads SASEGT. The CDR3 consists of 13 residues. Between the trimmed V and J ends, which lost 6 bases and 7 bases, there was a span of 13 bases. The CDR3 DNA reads TGTGCCAGCAGGTCGGCCCAATCCCAGCCCCAGCATTTT. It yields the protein CASRSAQSQPQHF.

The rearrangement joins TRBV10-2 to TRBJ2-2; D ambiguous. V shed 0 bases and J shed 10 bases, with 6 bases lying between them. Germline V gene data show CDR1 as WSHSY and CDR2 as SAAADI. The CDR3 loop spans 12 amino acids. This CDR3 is CASSESNKELFF. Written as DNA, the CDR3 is TGCGCCAGCAGTGAGTCGAACAAGGAGCTGTTTTTT.

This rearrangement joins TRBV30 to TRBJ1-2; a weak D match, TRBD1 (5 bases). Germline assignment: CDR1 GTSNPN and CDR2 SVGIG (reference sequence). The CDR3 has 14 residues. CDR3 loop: CCLEKATGQGSYTF. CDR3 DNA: TGTTGCCTGGAGAAAGCTACGGGGCAGGGAAGCTACACCTTC.

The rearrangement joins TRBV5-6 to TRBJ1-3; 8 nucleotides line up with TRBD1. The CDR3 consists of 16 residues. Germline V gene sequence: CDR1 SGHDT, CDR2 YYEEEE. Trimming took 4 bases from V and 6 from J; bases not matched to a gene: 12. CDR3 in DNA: TGTGCCAGCAGCCCATTAACCGGGACAGGTCTAAACACCATATATTTT. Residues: CASSPLTGTGLNTIYF.

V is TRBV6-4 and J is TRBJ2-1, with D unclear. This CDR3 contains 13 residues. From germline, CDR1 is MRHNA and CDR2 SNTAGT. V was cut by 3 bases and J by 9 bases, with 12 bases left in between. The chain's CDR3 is CASSEWLGLEQFF. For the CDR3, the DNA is TGTGCCAGCAGTGAATGGTTGGGCCTTGAGCAGTTCTTC.

CDR3 sequence (DNA): TGTGCCTTTCTACCAGGGGATCGCACTGAAGCTTTCTTT. Amino acids: CAFLPGDRTEAFF. The chain recombines TRBV30 with TRBJ1-1; TRBD1 is a possible D gene (6 bases). The CDR3 is made up of 13 amino acids. Trimming took 7 bases from V and 4 from J, leaving 16 bases between them. CDR1 is GTSNPN, CDR2 SVGIG, per germline (reference sequence). Using reference TRBV30 and TRBJ1-1 for the parts outside the CDR3, the full variable domain is SQTIHQWPATLVQPVGSPLSLECTVEGTSNPNLYWYRQAAGRGLQLLFYSVGIGQISSEVPQNLSASRPQDRQFILSSKKLLLSDSGFYLCAFLPGDRTEAFFGQGTRLTVV.

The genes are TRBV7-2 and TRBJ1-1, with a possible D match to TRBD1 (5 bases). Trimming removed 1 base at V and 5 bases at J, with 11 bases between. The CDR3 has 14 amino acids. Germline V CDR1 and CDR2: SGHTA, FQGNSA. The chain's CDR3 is CASSLVLGGTEAFF. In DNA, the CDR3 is TGTGCCAGCAGCTTAGTTTTGGGGGGGACTGAAGCTTTCTTT.

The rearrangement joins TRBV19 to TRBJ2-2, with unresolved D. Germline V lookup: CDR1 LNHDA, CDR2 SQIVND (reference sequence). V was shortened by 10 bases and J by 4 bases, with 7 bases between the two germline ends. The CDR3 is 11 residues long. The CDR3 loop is CATRTTGELFF. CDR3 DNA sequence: TGTGCCACCCGGACCACCGGGGAGCTGTTTTTT.

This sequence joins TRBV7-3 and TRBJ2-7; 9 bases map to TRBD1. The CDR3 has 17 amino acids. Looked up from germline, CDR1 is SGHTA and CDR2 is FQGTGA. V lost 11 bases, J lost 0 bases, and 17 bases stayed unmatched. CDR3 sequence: CALNNTGGQGSSYEQYF. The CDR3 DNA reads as TGTGCCCTCAATAATACCGGGGGACAGGGTAGCTCCTACGAGCAGTACTTC. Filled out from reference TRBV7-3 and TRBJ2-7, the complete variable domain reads GAGVSQTPSNKVTEKGKYVELRCDPISGHTALYWYRQSLGQGPEFLIYFQGTGAADDSGLPNDRFFAVRPEGSVSTLKIQRTERGDSAVYLCALNNTGGQGSSYEQYFGPGTRLTVT.

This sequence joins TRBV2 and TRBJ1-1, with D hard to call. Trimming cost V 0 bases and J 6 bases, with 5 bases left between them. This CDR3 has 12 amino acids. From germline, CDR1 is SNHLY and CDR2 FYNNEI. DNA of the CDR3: TGTGCCAGCAGTGAAGCAGGATCTGAAGCTTTCTTT. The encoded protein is CASSEAGSEAFF.

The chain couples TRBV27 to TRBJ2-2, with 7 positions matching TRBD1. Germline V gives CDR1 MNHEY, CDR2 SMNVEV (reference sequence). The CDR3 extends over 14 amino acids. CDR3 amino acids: CASRGGGATGELFF. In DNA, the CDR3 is TGTGCTTCGCGAGGGGGCGGAGCCACCGGGGAGCTGTTTTTT.

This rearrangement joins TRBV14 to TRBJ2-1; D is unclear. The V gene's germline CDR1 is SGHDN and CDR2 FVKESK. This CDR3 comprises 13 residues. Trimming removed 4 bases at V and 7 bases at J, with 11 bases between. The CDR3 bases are TGTGCCAGCAGCCGCTCGGGTGGGAATGAGCAGTTCTTC. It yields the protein CASSRSGGNEQFF.

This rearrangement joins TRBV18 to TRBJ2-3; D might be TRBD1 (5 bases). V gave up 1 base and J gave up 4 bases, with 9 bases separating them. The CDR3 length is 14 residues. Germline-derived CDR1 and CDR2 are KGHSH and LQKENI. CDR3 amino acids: CASSPQGNADTQYF. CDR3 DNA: TGTGCCAGCTCACCACAGGGGAACGCAGATACGCAGTATTTT.

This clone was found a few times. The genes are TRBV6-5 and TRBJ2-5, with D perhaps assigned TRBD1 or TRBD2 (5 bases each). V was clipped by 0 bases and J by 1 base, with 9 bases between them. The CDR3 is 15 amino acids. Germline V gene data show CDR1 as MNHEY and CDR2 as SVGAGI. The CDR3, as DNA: TGTGCCAGCAGTTACTCGCCTGGGACCCAAGAGACCCAGTACTTC. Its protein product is CASSYSPGTQETQYF.